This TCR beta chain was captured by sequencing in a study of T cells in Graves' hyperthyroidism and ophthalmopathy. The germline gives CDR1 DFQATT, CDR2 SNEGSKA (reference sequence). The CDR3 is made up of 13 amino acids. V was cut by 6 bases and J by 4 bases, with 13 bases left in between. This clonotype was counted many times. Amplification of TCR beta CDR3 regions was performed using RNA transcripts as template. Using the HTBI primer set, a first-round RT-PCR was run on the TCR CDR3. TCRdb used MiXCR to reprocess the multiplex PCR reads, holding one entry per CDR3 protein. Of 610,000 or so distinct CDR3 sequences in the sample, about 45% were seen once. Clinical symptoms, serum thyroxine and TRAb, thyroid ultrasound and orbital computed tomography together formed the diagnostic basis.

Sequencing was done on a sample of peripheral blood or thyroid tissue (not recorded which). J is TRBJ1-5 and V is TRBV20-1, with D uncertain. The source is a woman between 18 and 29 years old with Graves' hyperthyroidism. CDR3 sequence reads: CSAQAGGNQPQHF. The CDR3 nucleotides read TGCAGTGCACAAGCAGGTGGGAATCAGCCCCAGCATTTT.